These 5 T cell receptor beta chains were all obtained from the same sample, sequenced in a study of cytomegalovirus exposure and HLA in healthy donors (dated by TCRdb to the late 2010s). Receptor libraries were prepared by the immunoSEQ multiplex PCR assay. For the multiplex PCR, a mixture combining 60 forward primers for TCR Vbeta segments and 13 reverse primers for TCR Jbeta segments was used. TCRdb re-hosts the immuneACCESS table, in-frame sequences only. Its copies lack some clones; in the studies checked, an unresolved V gene accounts for under half of them, and the cause for the rest is not known. This sample has over 150,000 clones in its table, and 76% of those were observed once. About 1.3% of the sample is held by the ten biggest clonotypes. Sequenced: PBMCs. Receptors originate from a man aged 55 to 70 in good health and CMV-seronegative.

The CDR3 region is CASSFLGGGETQYF. CDR3 coding DNA: TGTGCCAGCAGCTTCTTGGGAGGGGGAGAGACCCAGTACTTC. V usage is TRBV11-2 and J usage is TRBJ2-5; tentatively, D is TRBD2 (7 bases). Trimming took 3 bases from V and 4 from J, leaving 12 bases between them. The CDR3 consists of 14 residues. CDR1 and CDR2 from the germline V gene are SGHAT and FQNNGV.

This chain joins TRBV28 and TRBJ1-6, with TRBD1 matching 9 bases. The trim removed 2 bases at V and 3 bases at J, leaving 2 bases unmatched. Germline lookup yields CDR1 MDHEN and CDR2 SYDVKM. CDR3 length: 16 residues. The DNA of the CDR3 is TGTGCCAGCAGTTTAGGACAGGGGTACTATAATTCACCCCTCCACTTT. This sequence encodes CASSLGQGYYNSPLHF.

The genes are TRBV5-1 and TRBJ2-4, with D tentatively TRBD1 (6 bases). The length of the CDR3 is 14 residues. The germline V gene encodes CDR1 SGHRS and CDR2 YFSETQ. The V end lost 0 bases, the J end lost 6 bases, and 10 bases lay between the germline ends. This CDR3 is CASSLAAGVNIQYF. In nucleotides, the CDR3 is TGCGCCAGCAGCTTGGCGGCAGGGGTAAACATTCAGTACTTC.

CDR3 sequence: CASSPTGGDQPQHF. The DNA of the CDR3 is TGTGCCAGCAGTCCCACAGGGGGTGATCAGCCCCAGCATTTT. The chain uses TRBV6-4 and TRBJ1-5; 8 bases match TRBD1. Unmatched junction bases numbered 5, after V lost 5 bases and J lost 5 bases. Germline V CDR1 and CDR2: MRHNA, SNTAGT. This CDR3 region has 14 residues.

This clone was counted a single time. V usage is TRBV5-5 and J usage is TRBJ1-1; the D is unclear. Trimming removed 1 base at V and 7 bases at J, with 11 bases between. The germline gives CDR1 SGHKS, CDR2 YYEKEE (reference sequence). The length of the CDR3 is 13 residues. The CDR3 DNA follows: TGTGCCAGCAGCTTGAACGGTGGACTTGAAGCTTTCTTT. Translated: CASSLNGGLEAFF. Using reference TRBV5-5 and TRBJ1-1 for the parts outside the CDR3, the full variable domain is DAGVTQSPTHLIKTRGQQVTLRCSPISGHKSVSWYQQVLGQGPQFIFQYYEKEERGRGNFPDRFSARQFPNYSSELNVNALLLGDSALYLCASSLNGGLEAFFGQGTRLTVV.